A single sample is the source of the 29 T cell receptor beta chains below, sequenced in a study of blood T cell repertoires in COVID-19. Produced via immunoSEQ multiplex PCR; TCRdb's table is partial and in-frame only. The sample contains 230,000 or so clones, around 82% of which appear only once. Sequencing input: peripheral blood. The receptors here all came from a man aged 45 to 65 with active or convalescent COVID-19.

The chain is built from TRBV9 and TRBJ1-5, with 10 bases matching TRBD1. This CDR3 is built from 15 residues. Germline CDR1 SGDLS, CDR2 YYNGEE. V was clipped by 2 bases and J by 7 bases; unmatched bases: 6. In DNA, the CDR3 is TGTGCCAGCAGCGTCTCGGACAGGGGGTTCCAGCCCCAGCATTTT. It yields the protein CASSVSDRGFQPQHF.

This CDR3 is CASSQDLRRNTEAFF. DNA of the CDR3: TGCGCCAGCAGCCAAGACTTGCGGAGGAACACTGAAGCTTTCTTT. The rearrangement joins TRBV4-1 to TRBJ1-1, with D uncertain. Trimming left V 0 bases short and J 1 base short, with 9 bases between. The CDR3 runs to 15 residues. Germline CDR1 MGHRA, CDR2 YSYEKL.

The chain links TRBV6-5 to TRBJ2-3, with 10 positions matching TRBD2. The germline V gene encodes CDR1 MNHEY and CDR2 SVGAGI. V was pared by 4 bases and J by 2 bases, with 6 bases of the junction left unmatched. The CDR3 has 16 amino acids. The CDR3 region has the DNA TGTGCCAGCAGTTCCGGACTAGCGGCCGTCACAGATACGCAGTATTTT. It encodes CASSSGLAAVTDTQYF.

The rearrangement links TRBV4-1 to TRBJ2-1; D not resolved. The CDR3 sequence is 14 residues long. Germline V gene data show CDR1 as MGHRA and CDR2 as YSYEKL. V was pared by 4 bases and J by 5 bases, with 12 bases between. The CDR3: CASSPRLAHNEQFF. CDR3 DNA sequence: TGCGCCAGCAGCCCCCGCTTAGCTCACAATGAGCAGTTCTTC.

This clone was found many times. This chain connects TRBV2 to TRBJ2-7, with D possibly TRBD1 on 6 matching bases. V was cut by 3 bases and J by 2 bases, with 11 bases left in between. CDR1 is SNHLY, CDR2 FYNNEI, per germline. The CDR3 is made up of 14 amino acids. CDR3 in DNA: TGTGCCAGCAGTGAGGGGGCAGGGACCTACGAGCAGTACTTC. Protein: CASSEGAGTYEQYF.

Regarding this clone: Additional DNA sequences in this sample encode the identical CDR3. This chain connects TRBV9 to TRBJ2-7; D is ambiguous. There are 13 residues in the CDR3. Germline values: CDR1 SGDLS, CDR2 YYNGEE. Trimming left V 0 bases short and J 0 bases short, with 4 bases between. In DNA form, the CDR3 reads TGTGCCAGCAGCGTAGACAGCTCCTACGAGCAGTACTTC. Its protein is CASSVDSSYEQYF.

The J gene is TRBJ2-1, the V gene TRBV7-8; 7 bases align to TRBD2. Germline V lookup: CDR1 SGHVS, CDR2 FQNEAQ. The CDR3 runs 14 residues. With V trimmed by 0 bases and J by 10 bases, 6 bases remained unmatched. CDR3 DNA sequence: TGTGCCAGCAGCTTAGCGGGCGGGGGAGGGGAGCAGTTCTTC. Its translation: CASSLAGGGGEQFF.

The chain joins TRBV6-4 to TRBJ1-1; the D is unclear. The germline V gene has CDR1 MRHNA and CDR2 SNTAGT. Trimming shortened V by 4 bases and J by 1 base, and 7 bases separated the two germline ends. The CDR3 sequence is 13 residues long. CDR3 sequence reads: CASSVTANTEAFF. CDR3 coding DNA: TGTGCCAGCAGTGTAACAGCGAACACTGAAGCTTTCTTT.

The chain is built from TRBV5-1 and TRBJ2-3; 7 positions match TRBD1. V gave up 7 bases and J gave up 4 bases; unmatched junction bases: 6. This CDR3 has 13 residues. From germline, CDR1 is SGHRS and CDR2 YFSETQ. The CDR3 sequence: CASWDSSADTQYF. The CDR3 bases are TGCGCCAGCTGGGACAGTTCGGCAGATACGCAGTATTTT.

The rearrangement links TRBV12-3 or TRBV12-4 to TRBJ1-2; D ambiguous. The CDR3 contains 13 residues. The V gene lost 4 bases and the J gene lost 0 bases, with 6 bases spanning the gap. CDR3 protein: CASSSQPNYGYTF. In DNA form, the CDR3 reads TGTGCCAGCAGTTCACAGCCTAACTATGGCTACACCTTC.

The CDR3 region is CASSQEDRASEAFF. The CDR3 bases are TGTGCCAGCAGCCAAGAGGACAGGGCATCTGAAGCTTTCTTT. The chain couples TRBV3-1 (or the pseudogene TRBV3-2) to TRBJ1-1; TRBD1 matches 8 bases. Per the germline V gene, CDR1 is LGHDT and CDR2 is YNNKEL (reference sequence). The ends lost 0 bases at V and 6 bases at J; junction bases unmatched: 3. This CDR3 has 14 amino acids.

The gene calls are TRBV3-1 (or the pseudogene TRBV3-2) and TRBJ2-1; 12 bases agree with TRBD2. The CDR3 runs 15 residues. V was clipped by 6 bases and J by 8 bases; unmatched bases: 8. CDR1 is LGHDT and CDR2 is YNNKEL in the germline V gene (reference sequence). This CDR3 is CASSPSASGGDEQFF. Here the CDR3 DNA reads TGTGCCAGCAGTCCAAGCGCTAGCGGGGGGGATGAGCAGTTCTTC.

In nucleotides, the CDR3 is TGTGCCAGCAGTCTCACAGATACGCAGTATTTT. Translation gives CASSLTDTQYF. J is TRBJ2-3 and V is TRBV27; the D is unclear. Trimming left V 5 bases short and J 2 bases short, with 2 bases between. Germline V gene lookup returns CDR1 MNHEY and CDR2 SMNVEV (reference sequence). CDR3 size: 11 residues.

This clone came up once. The chain recombines TRBV5-1 with TRBJ2-7; 9 bases agree with TRBD2. In germline, CDR1 is SGHRS, CDR2 YFSETQ. V lost 4 bases to trimming and J lost 9 bases; unmatched junction nucleotides: 8. The CDR3 length is 13 residues. The CDR3 spells CASSGLAGEGQYF. The CDR3 coding sequence is TGCGCCAGCAGCGGATTAGCGGGGGAAGGGCAGTACTTC.

This sequence joins TRBV19 and TRBJ1-6; D is undetermined. This CDR3 contains 15 residues. The germline V gene encodes CDR1 LNHDA and CDR2 SQIVND (reference sequence). V lost 2 bases to trimming and J lost 0 bases, with 5 bases between them. CDR3: CASSIQDSYNSPLHF. Here the CDR3 DNA reads TGTGCCAGTAGTATACAGGACTCCTATAATTCACCCCTCCACTTT.

This clone was seen just once. The chain joins TRBV4-2 to TRBJ2-7, with 7 bases lining up with TRBD1. Losses at the gene ends were 2 bases for V and 4 bases for J; bases not matched to a gene: 11. This CDR3 contains 16 residues. In germline, CDR1 is LGHNA, CDR2 YNFKEQ. This CDR3 is CASSQNRGIGRYEQYF. The CDR3 region has the DNA TGTGCCAGCAGCCAAAACAGGGGAATTGGTCGGTACGAGCAGTACTTC.

The chain links TRBV5-4 to TRBJ1-4, with 7 bases aligning to TRBD1. V lost 3 bases and J lost 5; bases outside the gene matches: 7. There are 15 residues in the CDR3. Germline-derived CDR1 and CDR2 are SGHNT and YYREEE (reference sequence). The DNA of the CDR3 is TGTGCCAGCAGCTCCTCCGGGACAGAAAATGAAAAACTGTTTTTT. It codes for CASSSSGTENEKLFF.

This chain joins TRBV5-4 and TRBJ2-1; D is ambiguous. Germline assignment: CDR1 SGHNT and CDR2 YYREEE (reference sequence). The germline V and J ends were trimmed by 0 bases and 4 bases, with 17 bases remaining between them. This CDR3 region has 17 residues. The CDR3 reads CASSLGPTGSPYNEQFF. The CDR3 coding sequence is TGTGCCAGCAGCTTGGGCCCCACTGGTTCGCCTTACAATGAGCAGTTCTTC.

In its sample, this clone is medium-sized. The V and J genes are TRBV29-1 and TRBJ1-1, with D possibly being TRBD1 (6 bases). The V end lost 4 bases, the J end lost 4 bases, and 10 bases lay between the germline ends. Germline-derived CDR1 and CDR2 are SQVTM and ANQGSEA. The CDR3 length is 12 residues. As DNA, the CDR3 is TGCAGCGTTGTAACAGGGACCACTGAAGCTTTCTTT. Translating gives CSVVTGTTEAFF.

This clone was seen once. The gene calls are TRBV24-1 and TRBJ2-3, with 14 bases fitting TRBD2. Germline trimming cut 3 bases from V and 1 base from J; bases unmatched to any gene: 8. The CDR3 spans 19 residues. Germline-derived CDR1 and CDR2 are KGHDR and SFDVKD. The CDR3 is CATSDARLAGGSGTDTQYF. Written as DNA, the CDR3 is TGTGCCACCAGTGATGCACGACTAGCGGGGGGGTCCGGCACAGATACGCAGTATTTT.

The gene calls are TRBV4-1 and TRBJ2-3; TRBD2 is a possible D gene (6 bases). The CDR3 consists of 15 residues. The germline CDR1 and CDR2 sequences are MGHRA and YSYEKL. The V end lost 5 bases, the J end lost 6 bases, and 18 bases lay between the germline ends. The CDR3 protein is CASSLRGLPIDTQYF. For the CDR3, the DNA is TGCGCCAGCAGCTTACGGGGACTCCCCATTGATACGCAGTATTTT.

The chain has TRBV7-2 and TRBJ1-2, with D tentatively TRBD1 (5 bases). V was trimmed by 2 bases and J by 6 bases, leaving 16 bases between them. Germline-derived CDR1 and CDR2 are SGHTA and FQGNSA. The CDR3 contains 15 residues. CDR3 DNA: TGTGCCAGCAGCTTATCCCGACAGAACACTGATGGCTACACCTTC. Its translation: CASSLSRQNTDGYTF.

The rearrangement joins TRBV29-1 to TRBJ2-1; maybe TRBD2 (5 bases). Germline V gives CDR1 SQVTM, CDR2 ANQGSEA. Trimming cost V 5 bases and J 2 bases, with 19 bases left between them. The CDR3 runs to 16 residues. CDR3 residues: CSVLGVHLRTYNEQFF. The CDR3 coding sequence is TGCAGCGTTCTCGGGGTACACCTACGAACCTACAATGAGCAGTTCTTC.

The rearrangement links TRBV11-3 to TRBJ2-5; 10 bases agree with TRBD1. The junction had 5 bases not matched to a gene; V was cut back by 5 bases and J by 5 bases. Germline lookup yields CDR1 SGHNT and CDR2 YENEEA. The CDR3 is 14 residues long. The CDR3 sequence: CASSPRTGGETQYF. The CDR3 nucleotides are TGTGCCAGCAGCCCCCGGACAGGGGGTGAGACCCAGTACTTC.

The rearrangement links TRBV27 to TRBJ1-4; TRBD1 might be the D (5 bases). V was shortened by 3 bases and J by 5 bases, with 16 bases between the two germline ends. Germline V gene sequence: CDR1 MNHEY, CDR2 SMNVEV (reference sequence). CDR3 size: 16 residues. Written as DNA, the CDR3 is TGTGCCAGCAGTTTGGTGTTTAGGGGCGAGAATGAAAAACTGTTTTTT. Amino acids: CASSLVFRGENEKLFF. Based on the CDR3 plus reference TRBV27 and TRBJ1-4, the full variable domain is EAQVTQNPRYLITVTGKKLTVTCSQNMNHEYMSWYRQDPGLGLRQIYYSMNVEVTDKGDVPEGYKVSRKEKRNFPLILESPSPNQTSLYFCASSLVFRGENEKLFFGSGTQLSVL.

The chain links TRBV30 to TRBJ1-3; D remains ambiguous. The CDR3 totals 13 residues. Germline values: CDR1 GTSNPN, CDR2 SVGIG (reference sequence). Trimming removed 1 base from V and 0 bases from J, with 4 bases in between. CDR3 region: CAWSASSGNTIYF. The CDR3 coding sequence is TGTGCCTGGAGTGCTAGCTCTGGAAACACCATATATTTT.

The CDR3 sequence is CASSEWGGPNTEAFF. CDR3 nucleotides: TGTGCCAGCAGTGAATGGGGGGGCCCCAACACTGAAGCTTTCTTT. V gene TRBV2 combines with J gene TRBJ1-1; D possibly corresponds to TRBD1 (6 bases). The germline V gene encodes CDR1 SNHLY and CDR2 FYNNEI. The CDR3 loop spans 15 amino acids. V was cut by 2 bases and J by 2 bases, with 12 bases left in between.

The gene calls are TRBV10-3 and TRBJ2-2; 9 bases fit TRBD1. Trimming took 7 bases from V and 2 from J; bases not matched to a gene: 2. CDR1 ENHRY and CDR2 SYGVKD come from the germline V gene. The CDR3 has 14 residues. CDR3 bases: TGTGCCATCACGGGACAGGGAAACACCGGGGAGCTGTTTTTT. This gives the protein CAITGQGNTGELFF.

The gene calls are TRBV6-1 and TRBJ2-1; 7 bases match TRBD1. Germline V gives CDR1 MNHNS, CDR2 SASEGT. Unmatched junction bases numbered 6, after V lost 6 bases and J lost 4 bases. There are 14 residues in the CDR3. The CDR3 bases are TGTGCCAGCAGACCCGGACAGGCATACAATGAGCAGTTCTTC. Its translation: CASRPGQAYNEQFF.